The clone carrying this T cell receptor beta chain appeared a single time. No antigen is known for it. The sample is drawn from a study of cytomegalovirus exposure and HLA in healthy donors. Study observations and caveats: Most sequenced TCRs were rare (though some public TCRs occurred in many donors). The authors considered a cluster of highly shared sequence variants likely to be a sequencing artifact.

The PCR ran on 60 Vbeta and 13 Jbeta primers. Data came from immunoSEQ multiplex PCR; TCRdb stores just in-frame clones and leaves some out. The sample holds more than 120,000 clones, about 80% seen once. The germline V and J ends were trimmed by 6 bases and 2 bases, with 10 bases remaining between them. Germline assignment: CDR1 MDHEN and CDR2 SYDVKM. The CDR3 contains 13 residues. Sequenced: PBMCs. The rearrangement joins TRBV28 to TRBJ1-1; weak D call: TRBD1 (6 bases). The receptor comes from a woman between 40 and 55 years old in good health and CMV-seropositive. The CDR3 region is CASSRTVNTEAFF. Written as DNA, the CDR3 is TGTGCCAGCAGCCGGACAGTTAACACTGAAGCTTTCTTT. Drawing the rest from reference TRBV28 and TRBJ1-1, the complete variable domain is DVKVTQSSRYLVKRTGEKVFLECVQDMDHENMFWYRQDPGLGLRLIYFSYDVKMKEKGDIPEGYSVSREKKERFSLILESASTNQTSMYLCASSRTVNTEAFFGQGTRLTVV.